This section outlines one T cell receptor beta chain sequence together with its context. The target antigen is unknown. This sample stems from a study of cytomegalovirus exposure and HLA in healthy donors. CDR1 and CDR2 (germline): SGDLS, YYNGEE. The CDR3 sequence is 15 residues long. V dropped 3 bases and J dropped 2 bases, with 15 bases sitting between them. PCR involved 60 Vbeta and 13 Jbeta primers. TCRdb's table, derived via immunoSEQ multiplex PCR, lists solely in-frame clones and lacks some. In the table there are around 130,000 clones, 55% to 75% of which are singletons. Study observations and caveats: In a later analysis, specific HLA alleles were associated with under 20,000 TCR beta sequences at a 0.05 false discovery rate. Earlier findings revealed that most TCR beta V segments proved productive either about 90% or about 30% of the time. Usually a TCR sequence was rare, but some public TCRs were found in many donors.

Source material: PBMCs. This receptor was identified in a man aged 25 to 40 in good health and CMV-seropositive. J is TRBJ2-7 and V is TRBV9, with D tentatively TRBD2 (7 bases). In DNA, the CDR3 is TGTGCCAGCAGCGCGAGGGGGGGATCCCCCTACGAGCAGTACTTC. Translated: CASSARGGSPYEQYF.